This TCR beta chain was recorded in a study of Ad26.COV2.S vaccination and SARS-CoV-2 variants. Looking at the study overall: Participants got Ad26.COV2.S intramuscularly, once or twice 56 days apart. Whole-study findings and limits: Breadth and depth estimates from TCRs may understate total T cell responses. Individuals receiving vaccine had higher spike-specific TCR breadth than placebo recipients did.

On this clone itself: Its antigen is currently unknown.

TCRdb's table, derived via immunoSEQ multiplex PCR, lists solely in-frame clones and lacks some. Of fewer than 400,000 clones listed, approximately 86% are singletons. Treatment in this sample: about 20 received Ad26.COV2.S at low or high dose, single or two shots; about 5 received placebo; per-sample allocation not given. Specimens were obtained on day 63 following the first vaccine or placebo injection. Its platform was an Ad26 vector, and its expressed antigen was Wuhan-strain SARS-CoV-2 spike. Material: peripheral blood, obtained in a trial of Ad26.COV2.S vaccine versus placebo. The origin of this receptor is a person aged 18-60 years who received the Ad26.COV2.S COVID-19 vaccine or a placebo.

CDR3: CASSPGTAMTNTEAFF. The CDR3 bases are TGTGCCAGCAGCCCGGGGACAGCAATGACGAACACTGAAGCTTTCTTT. The V and J genes are TRBV5-5 and TRBJ1-1; 7 bases align to TRBD1. V was pared by 4 bases and J by 1 base, with 10 bases of the junction left unmatched. The CDR3 extends over 16 amino acids. Germline V gives CDR1 SGHKS, CDR2 YYEKEE (reference sequence). The full variable domain, in which reference TRBV5-5 and TRBJ1-1 provide the parts outside the CDR3, is DAGVTQSPTHLIKTRGQQVTLRCSPISGHKSVSWYQQVLGQGPQFIFQYYEKEERGRGNFPDRFSARQFPNYSSELNVNALLLGDSALYLCASSPGTAMTNTEAFFGQGTRLTVV.